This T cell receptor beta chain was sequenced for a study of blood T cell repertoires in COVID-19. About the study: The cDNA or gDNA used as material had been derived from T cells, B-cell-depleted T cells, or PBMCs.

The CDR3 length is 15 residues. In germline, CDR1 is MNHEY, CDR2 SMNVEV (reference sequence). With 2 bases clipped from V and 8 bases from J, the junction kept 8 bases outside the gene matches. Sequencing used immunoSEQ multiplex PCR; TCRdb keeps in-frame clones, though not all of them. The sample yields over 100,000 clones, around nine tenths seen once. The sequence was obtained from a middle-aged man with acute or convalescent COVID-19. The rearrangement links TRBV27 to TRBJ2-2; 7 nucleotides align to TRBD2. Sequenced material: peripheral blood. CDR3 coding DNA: TGTGCCAGCAGTTTACGGGACTACTTAAAAGGGGAGCTGTTTTTT. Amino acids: CASSLRDYLKGELFF.